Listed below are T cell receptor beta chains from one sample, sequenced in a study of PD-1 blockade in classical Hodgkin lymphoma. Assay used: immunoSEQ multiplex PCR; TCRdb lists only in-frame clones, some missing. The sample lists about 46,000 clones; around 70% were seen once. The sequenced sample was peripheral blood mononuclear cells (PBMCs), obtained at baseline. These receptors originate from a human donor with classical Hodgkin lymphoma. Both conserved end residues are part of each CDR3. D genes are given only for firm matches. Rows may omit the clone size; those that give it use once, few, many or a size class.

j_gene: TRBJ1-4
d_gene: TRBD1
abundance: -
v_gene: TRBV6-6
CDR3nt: TGTGCCAGCAGTTACGTAGGCAGGGGGGATGAAAAACTGTTTTTT
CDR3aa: CASSYVGRGDEKLFF

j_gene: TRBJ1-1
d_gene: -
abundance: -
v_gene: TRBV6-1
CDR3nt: TGTGCCAGCAGTTGGGGACAGAACACTGAAGCTTTCTTT
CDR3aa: CASSWGQNTEAFF

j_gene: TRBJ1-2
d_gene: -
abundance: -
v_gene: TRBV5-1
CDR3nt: TGCGCCAGCAGCCAATCGGAGGGTTATGGCTACACCTTC
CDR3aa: CASSQSEGYGYTF

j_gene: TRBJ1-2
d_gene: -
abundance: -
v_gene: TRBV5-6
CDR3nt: TGTGCCAGCAGCCCGCCGGGGGCCTATGGCTACACCTTC
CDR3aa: CASSPPGAYGYTF

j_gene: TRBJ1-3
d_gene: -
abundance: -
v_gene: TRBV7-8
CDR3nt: TGTGCCAGCAGCCTCTTACGGGTCGGTTTCAACTCTGGAAACACCATATATTTT
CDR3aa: CASSLLRVGFNSGNTIYF

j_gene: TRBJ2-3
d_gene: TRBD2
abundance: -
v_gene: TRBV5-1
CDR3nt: TGCGCCAGCAGCTTAGATAGCGGGAGTGGAGATACGCAGTATTTT
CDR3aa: CASSLDSGSGDTQYF

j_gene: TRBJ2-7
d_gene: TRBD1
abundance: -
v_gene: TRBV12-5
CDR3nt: TGTGCTAGTGGTTTGGTACCGGTCCTCGGACAGGGCCACTACGAGCAGTACTTC
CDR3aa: CASGLVPVLGQGHYEQYF

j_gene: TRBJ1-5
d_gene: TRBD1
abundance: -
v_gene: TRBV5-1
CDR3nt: TGCGCCAGCAGCTCTGTGAGTGTCTTAGAACAGGGGGCTTTTAAGATCCCCCAGCATTTT
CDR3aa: CASSSVSVLEQGAFKIPQHF

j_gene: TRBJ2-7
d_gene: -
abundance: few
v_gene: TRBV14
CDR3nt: TGTGCCAGCAGCAGACCCCTCGTGGGCGAGCAGTACTTC
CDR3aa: CASSRPLVGEQYF

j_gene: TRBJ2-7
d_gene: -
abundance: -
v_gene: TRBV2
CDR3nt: TGTGCCAGCACGCAGGGGAGCTCTTCCTACGAGCAGTACTTC
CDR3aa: CASTQGSSSYEQYF

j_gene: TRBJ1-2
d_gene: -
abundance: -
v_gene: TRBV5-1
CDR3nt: TGCGCCAGCAGCCCCTTCTTGAGTGGCTACACCTTC
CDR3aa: CASSPFLSGYTF

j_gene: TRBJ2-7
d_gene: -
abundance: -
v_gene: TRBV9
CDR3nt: TGTGCCAGCAGCGTAGGACTTACCCCCGGCGAGCAGTACTTC
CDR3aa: CASSVGLTPGEQYF

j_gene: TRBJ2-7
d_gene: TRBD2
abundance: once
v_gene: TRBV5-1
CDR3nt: TGCGCCAGCAGCATTGGGACTAGCAGGGTCTACGAGCAGTACTTC
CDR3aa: CASSIGTSRVYEQYF

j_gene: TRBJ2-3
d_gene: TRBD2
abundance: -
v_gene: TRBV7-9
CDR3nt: TGTGCCAGCAGCCGCACCCAACTAGCGGGCCGGGGTGATACGCAGTATTTT
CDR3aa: CASSRTQLAGRGDTQYF

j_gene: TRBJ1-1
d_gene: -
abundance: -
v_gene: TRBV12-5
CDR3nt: TGTGCTAGTGGTCCCGAGCGCACTGAAGCTTTCTTT
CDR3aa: CASGPERTEAFF

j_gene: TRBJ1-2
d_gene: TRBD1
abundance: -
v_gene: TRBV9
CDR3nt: TGTGCCAGCAGCGTACGGACAGGTGGCCTATATGGCTACACCTTC
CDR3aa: CASSVRTGGLYGYTF

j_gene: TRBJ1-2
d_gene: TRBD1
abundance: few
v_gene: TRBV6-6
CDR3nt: TGTGCCAGCAGCCTCGACAGGGGAGGTTACACCTTC
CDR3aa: CASSLDRGGYTF

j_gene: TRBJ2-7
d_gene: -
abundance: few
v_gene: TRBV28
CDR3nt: TGTGCCAGCAGTTTCTTCTCGGCTTACGAGCAGTACTTC
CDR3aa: CASSFFSAYEQYF

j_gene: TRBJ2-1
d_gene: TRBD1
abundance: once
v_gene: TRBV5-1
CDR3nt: TGCGCCAGCAGCTTGGGACAGGGCAATGAGCAGTTCTTC
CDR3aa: CASSLGQGNEQFF

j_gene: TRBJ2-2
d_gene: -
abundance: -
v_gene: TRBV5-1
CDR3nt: TGCGCCAGCAGCGGCGGGGCAGGAACAACCGGGGAGCTGTTTTTT
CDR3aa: CASSGGAGTTGELFF

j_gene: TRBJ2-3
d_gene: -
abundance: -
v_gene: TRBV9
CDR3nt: TGTGCCAGCAGCGTAGCCACTGGGGCGGAACGCACAGATACGCAGTATTTT
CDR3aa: CASSVATGAERTDTQYF

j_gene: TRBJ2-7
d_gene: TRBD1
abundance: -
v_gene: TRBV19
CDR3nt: TGTGCCAGTAGCCTGAACCGGGACAGAACCTACGAGCAGTACTTC
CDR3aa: CASSLNRDRTYEQYF

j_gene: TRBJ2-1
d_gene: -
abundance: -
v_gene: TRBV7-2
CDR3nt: TGTGCCAGCAGACAAATGTTGACTCCACAGTTCTTC
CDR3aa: CASRQMLTPQFF

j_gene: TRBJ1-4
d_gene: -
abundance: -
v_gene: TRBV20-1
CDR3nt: TGCAGTGCTAATAGGGGTGAAAAACTGTTTTTT
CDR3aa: CSANRGEKLFF

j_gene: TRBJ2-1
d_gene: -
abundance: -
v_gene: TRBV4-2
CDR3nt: TGTGCCAGCAGCCAAGAGGGCGGCTCCTACAATGAGCAGTTCTTC
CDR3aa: CASSQEGGSYNEQFF

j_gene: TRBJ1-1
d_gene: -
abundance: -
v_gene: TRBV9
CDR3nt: TGTGCCAGCAGCGTAGACGGGGGCCAGAACACTGAAGCTTTCTTT
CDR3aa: CASSVDGGQNTEAFF

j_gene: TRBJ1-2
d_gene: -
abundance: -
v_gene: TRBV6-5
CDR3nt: TGTGCCAGCAGTTGGTCGACAGGTGCGCGGGGTGGCTACACCTTC
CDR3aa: CASSWSTGARGGYTF

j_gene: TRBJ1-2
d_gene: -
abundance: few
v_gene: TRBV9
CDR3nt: TGTGCCAGCAGCGTAGCTAGGGACTCTAACTATGGCTACACCTTC
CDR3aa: CASSVARDSNYGYTF

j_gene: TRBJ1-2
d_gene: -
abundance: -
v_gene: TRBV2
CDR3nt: TGTGCCAGCAGTGAAATGGGGGGCGATGGCTACACCTTC
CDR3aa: CASSEMGGDGYTF